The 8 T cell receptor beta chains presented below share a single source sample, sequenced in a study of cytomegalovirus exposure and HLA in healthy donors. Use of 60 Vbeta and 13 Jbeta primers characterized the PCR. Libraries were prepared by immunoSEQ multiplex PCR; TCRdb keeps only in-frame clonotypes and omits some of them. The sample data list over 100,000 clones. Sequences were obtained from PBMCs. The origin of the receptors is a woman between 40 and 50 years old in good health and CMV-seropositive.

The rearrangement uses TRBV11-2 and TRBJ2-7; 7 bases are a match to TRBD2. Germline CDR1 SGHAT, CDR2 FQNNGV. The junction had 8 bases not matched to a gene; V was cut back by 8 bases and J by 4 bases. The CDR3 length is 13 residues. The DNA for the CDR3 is TGTGCCAGCGAGACTAGCCTCCAATACGAGCAGTACTTC. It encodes CASETSLQYEQYF.

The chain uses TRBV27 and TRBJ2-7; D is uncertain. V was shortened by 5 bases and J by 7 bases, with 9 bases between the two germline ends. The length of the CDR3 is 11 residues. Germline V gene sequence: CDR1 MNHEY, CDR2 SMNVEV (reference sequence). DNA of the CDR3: TGTGCCAGCAGTGGGCTGGGTGAGCAGTACTTC. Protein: CASSGLGEQYF.

The CDR3 protein is CASREDPNTEAFF. Here the CDR3 DNA reads TGTGCCAGCAGGGAGGACCCCAACACTGAAGCTTTCTTT. The genes are TRBV2 and TRBJ1-1; D unresolved. In germline, CDR1 is SNHLY, CDR2 FYNNEI. Trimming pared 6 bases from V and 2 bases from J, leaving 10 bases between. The CDR3 has 13 amino acids.

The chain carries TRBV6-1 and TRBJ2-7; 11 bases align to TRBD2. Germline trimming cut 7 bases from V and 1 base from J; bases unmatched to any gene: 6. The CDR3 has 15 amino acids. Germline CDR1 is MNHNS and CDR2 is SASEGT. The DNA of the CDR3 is TGTGCCAGCACGGTAACTAGCGGGAGTTCCTACGAGCAGTACTTC. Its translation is CASTVTSGSSYEQYF.

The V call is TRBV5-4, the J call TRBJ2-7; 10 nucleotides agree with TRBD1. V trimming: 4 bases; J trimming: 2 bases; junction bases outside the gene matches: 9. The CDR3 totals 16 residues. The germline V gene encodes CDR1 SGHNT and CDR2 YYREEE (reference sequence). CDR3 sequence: CASSDPGTGVAYEQYF. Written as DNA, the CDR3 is TGTGCCAGCAGCGACCCCGGGACAGGGGTCGCCTACGAGCAGTACTTC.

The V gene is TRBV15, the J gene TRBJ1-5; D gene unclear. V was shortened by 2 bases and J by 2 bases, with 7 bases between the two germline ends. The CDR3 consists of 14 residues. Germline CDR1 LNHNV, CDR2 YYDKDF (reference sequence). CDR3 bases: TGTGCCACCAGCAGACCCGGGGGCAATCAGCCCCAGCATTTT. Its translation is CATSRPGGNQPQHF.

The CDR3 is CASSISDRGRTYEQYF. CDR3 bases: TGTGCCAGTAGTATCTCCGACAGGGGTAGGACCTACGAGCAGTACTTC. The chain carries TRBV19 and TRBJ2-7, with TRBD1 identical over 8 bases. The V and J ends lost 3 bases and 2 bases, in that order; junction bases with no gene match: 9. Looked up from germline, CDR1 is LNHDA and CDR2 is SQIVND (reference sequence). This CDR3 is built from 16 residues.

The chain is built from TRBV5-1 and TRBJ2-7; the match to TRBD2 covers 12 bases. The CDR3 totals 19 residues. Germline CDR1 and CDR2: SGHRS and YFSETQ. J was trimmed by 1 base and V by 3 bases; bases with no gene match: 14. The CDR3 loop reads CASSSAYRTLAGGSYEQYF. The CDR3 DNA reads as TGCGCCAGCAGCTCTGCCTATAGAACACTAGCGGGAGGTTCCTACGAGCAGTACTTC. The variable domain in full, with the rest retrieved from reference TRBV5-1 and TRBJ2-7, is KAGVTQTPRYLIKTRGQQVTLSCSPISGHRSVSWYQQTPGQGLQFLFEYFSETQRNKGNFPGRFSGRQFSNSRSEMNVSTLELGDSALYLCASSSAYRTLAGGSYEQYFGPGTRLTVT.